The rows below give T cell receptor beta chains drawn from one sample of a study of T cells after yellow fever vaccination. TCRdb analysed the 5' RACE reads with MiXCR anew, one entry per CDR3 protein. Here the sample spans 100,000 to 150,000 distinct CDR3 sequences, roughly 9% being singletons. The input for sequencing was CD8+ T cells sorted from PBMCs, taken on the day of the yellow fever booster vaccination. The receptors come from a young man who received the YFV17D yellow fever vaccine. Both conserved end residues are part of each CDR3. D genes are given only for firm matches. Expanded clones get a size class; other rows say once, few or many, or leave the size out.

v_gene: TRBV15
abundance: few
j_gene: TRBJ1-2
d_gene: -
CDR3aa: CATSSDSGYGYTF
CDR3nt: TGTGCCACCAGCAGTGACAGCGGCTATGGCTACACCTTC

v_gene: TRBV5-1
abundance: -
j_gene: TRBJ2-1
d_gene: TRBD1
CDR3aa: CASSKGQGTNNEQFF
CDR3nt: TGCGCCAGCAGCAAGGGACAGGGCACAAACAATGAGCAGTTCTTC

v_gene: TRBV29-1
abundance: -
j_gene: TRBJ2-1
d_gene: TRBD1
CDR3aa: CSAWGTGHNEQFF
CDR3nt: TGCAGCGCATGGGGGACAGGGCACAATGAGCAGTTCTTC

v_gene: TRBV29-1
abundance: -
j_gene: TRBJ2-1
d_gene: -
CDR3aa: CSTVGGNEQFF
CDR3nt: TGCAGCACCGTGGGGGGCAATGAGCAGTTCTTC

v_gene: TRBV3-1
abundance: few
j_gene: TRBJ1-2
d_gene: -
CDR3aa: CASSLAVNYGYTF
CDR3nt: TGTGCCAGCAGCCTTGCAGTGAACTATGGCTACACCTTC

v_gene: TRBV4-1
abundance: few
j_gene: TRBJ2-2
d_gene: TRBD1
CDR3aa: CASSQRGQGRNTGELFF
CDR3nt: TGCGCCAGCAGCCAGAGGGGACAGGGGCGAAACACCGGGGAGCTGTTTTTT

v_gene: TRBV7-2
abundance: few
j_gene: TRBJ2-3
d_gene: -
CDR3aa: CASSFSRDSHTDTQYF
CDR3nt: TGTGCCAGCAGCTTCAGCCGGGACTCTCACACAGATACGCAGTATTTT

v_gene: TRBV4-1
abundance: many
j_gene: TRBJ2-7
d_gene: TRBD2
CDR3aa: CASSTRGGAIYEQYF
CDR3nt: TGCGCCAGCAGCACCCGGGGGGGGGCAATCTACGAGCAGTACTTC

v_gene: TRBV5-4
abundance: -
j_gene: TRBJ2-2
d_gene: -
CDR3aa: CASSHDSTPPEELFF
CDR3nt: TGTGCCAGCAGCCACGACAGCACCCCACCGGAGGAGCTGTTTTTT

v_gene: TRBV12-3/TRBV12-4
abundance: -
j_gene: TRBJ2-5
d_gene: -
CDR3aa: CASSPGSLDQETQYF
CDR3nt: TGTGCCAGCAGTCCGGGGAGCTTGGACCAAGAGACCCAGTACTTC

v_gene: TRBV4-1
abundance: -
j_gene: TRBJ2-5
d_gene: -
CDR3aa: CASSQEYRVVETQYF
CDR3nt: TGCGCCAGCAGCCAAGAATACAGGGTAGTGGAGACCCAGTACTTC

v_gene: TRBV5-6
abundance: -
j_gene: TRBJ1-2
d_gene: -
CDR3aa: CASSLRAQGPYGYTF
CDR3nt: TGTGCCAGCAGCTTGAGGGCTCAGGGGCCCTATGGCTACACCTTC

v_gene: TRBV5-1
abundance: few
j_gene: TRBJ1-6
d_gene: -
CDR3aa: CASSALGSYNSPLHF
CDR3nt: TGCGCCAGCAGCGCACTTGGGTCCTATAATTCACCCCTCCACTTT

v_gene: TRBV7-2
abundance: few
j_gene: TRBJ1-2
d_gene: TRBD1
CDR3aa: CASRKQGANYGYTF
CDR3nt: TGTGCCAGCAGGAAACAGGGGGCTAACTATGGCTACACCTTC

v_gene: TRBV11-2
abundance: many
j_gene: TRBJ2-7
d_gene: -
CDR3aa: CASSLGLALTVYEQYF
CDR3nt: TGTGCCAGCAGCTTAGGTCTAGCTCTTACAGTGTACGAGCAGTACTTC

v_gene: TRBV9
abundance: once
j_gene: TRBJ1-2
d_gene: -
CDR3aa: CASSSLGGYGYTF
CDR3nt: TGTGCCAGCAGCTCCCTAGGAGGGTACGGCTACACCTTC

v_gene: TRBV27
abundance: few
j_gene: TRBJ1-5
d_gene: -
CDR3aa: CASREWGQLSNQPQHF
CDR3nt: TGTGCCAGCAGGGAGTGGGGACAACTCAGCAATCAGCCCCAGCATTTT

v_gene: TRBV13
abundance: -
j_gene: TRBJ1-4
d_gene: -
CDR3aa: CASSLRARSNEKLFF
CDR3nt: TGTGCCAGCAGCTTAAGGGCTCGCAGTAATGAAAAACTGTTTTTT

v_gene: TRBV4-3
abundance: -
j_gene: TRBJ2-1
d_gene: -
CDR3aa: CASSQDRVQGGSYNEQFF
CDR3nt: TGCGCCAGCAGCCAAGATCGGGTGCAGGGGGGCTCCTACAATGAGCAGTTCTTC

v_gene: TRBV27
abundance: -
j_gene: TRBJ1-2
d_gene: -
CDR3aa: CASSPGPVTNYGYAF
CDR3nt: TGTGCCAGCAGTCCAGGACCGGTAACTAACTATGGCTACGCCTTC

v_gene: TRBV19
abundance: few
j_gene: TRBJ1-1
d_gene: -
CDR3aa: CASRKGHGTEAFF
CDR3nt: TGTGCCAGTAGGAAGGGGCACGGAACTGAAGCTTTCTTT

v_gene: TRBV6-2/TRBV6-3
abundance: few
j_gene: TRBJ2-1
d_gene: -
CDR3aa: CAIDTGSPEQFF
CDR3nt: TGTGCCATTGATACCGGGAGCCCCGAGCAGTTCTTC

v_gene: TRBV30
abundance: -
j_gene: TRBJ1-2
d_gene: TRBD1
CDR3aa: CAWSGWDRGYYGYTF
CDR3nt: TGTGCCTGGAGTGGATGGGACAGGGGGTACTATGGCTACACCTTC

v_gene: TRBV6-5
abundance: -
j_gene: TRBJ1-1
d_gene: -
CDR3aa: CASSYSGFTEAFF
CDR3nt: TGTGCCAGCAGTTACTCAGGGTTCACTGAAGCTTTCTTT

v_gene: TRBV28
abundance: few
j_gene: TRBJ2-1
d_gene: TRBD2
CDR3aa: CASSLGGTRYEQFF
CDR3nt: TGTGCCAGCAGTTTGGGGGGGACTAGATATGAGCAGTTCTTC

v_gene: TRBV2
abundance: few
j_gene: TRBJ1-1
d_gene: -
CDR3aa: CASSAQGSGGNTEAFF
CDR3nt: TGTGCCAGCAGCGCTCAAGGGTCGGGGGGGAACACTGAAGCTTTCTTT

v_gene: TRBV6-5
abundance: -
j_gene: TRBJ1-1
d_gene: -
CDR3aa: CASSWTVLMNTEAFF
CDR3nt: TGTGCCAGCAGTTGGACAGTGCTCATGAACACTGAAGCTTTCTTT

v_gene: TRBV7-8
abundance: few
j_gene: TRBJ2-7
d_gene: TRBD1
CDR3aa: CASSSDRGPSSYEQYF
CDR3nt: TGTGCCAGCAGCTCGGACAGGGGGCCCTCTTCCTACGAGCAGTACTTC

v_gene: TRBV6-2/TRBV6-3
abundance: few
j_gene: TRBJ2-2
d_gene: TRBD2
CDR3aa: CASSYSPSGGTYTGELFF
CDR3nt: TGTGCCAGCAGTTACTCCCCTAGCGGGGGGACTTACACCGGGGAGCTGTTTTTT

v_gene: TRBV6-5
abundance: few
j_gene: TRBJ1-2
d_gene: -
CDR3aa: CASSNDRSYTF
CDR3nt: TGTGCCAGCAGTAACGACAGAAGCTACACCTTC

v_gene: TRBV4-2
abundance: few
j_gene: TRBJ1-2
d_gene: TRBD1
CDR3aa: CASSQESRDSDYGYTF
CDR3nt: TGTGCCAGCAGCCAGGAATCAAGGGACAGCGACTATGGCTACACCTTC

v_gene: TRBV4-2
abundance: -
j_gene: TRBJ1-6
d_gene: -
CDR3aa: CASSEDQGPSPSPLHF
CDR3nt: TGTGCCAGCAGCGAGGACCAGGGACCCTCCCCTTCACCCCTCCACTTT

v_gene: TRBV6-2/TRBV6-3
abundance: few
j_gene: TRBJ1-1
d_gene: TRBD1
CDR3aa: CASSPQGLATEAFF
CDR3nt: TGTGCCAGCAGCCCACAGGGGTTGGCCACTGAAGCTTTCTTT

v_gene: TRBV5-1
abundance: -
j_gene: TRBJ2-1
d_gene: -
CDR3aa: CASSLAEVLGSYNEQFF
CDR3nt: TGCGCCAGCAGCTTGGCCGAGGTGCTAGGGTCCTACAATGAGCAGTTCTTC

v_gene: TRBV6-2/TRBV6-3
abundance: -
j_gene: TRBJ1-5
d_gene: -
CDR3aa: CASSSREDQPQHF
CDR3nt: TGTGCCAGCAGTTCTCGGGAAGATCAGCCCCAGCATTTT

v_gene: TRBV2
abundance: -
j_gene: TRBJ1-1
d_gene: -
CDR3aa: CASSRGPMNTEAFF
CDR3nt: TGTGCCAGCAGTCGCGGACCCATGAACACTGAAGCTTTCTTT

v_gene: TRBV5-4
abundance: few
j_gene: TRBJ2-7
d_gene: -
CDR3aa: CASSLQGTYEQYF
CDR3nt: TGTGCCAGCAGCTTGCAGGGGACCTACGAGCAGTACTTC

v_gene: TRBV7-6
abundance: many
j_gene: TRBJ1-2
d_gene: TRBD1
CDR3aa: CASSPSDGQGHGYTF
CDR3nt: TGTGCCAGCAGCCCCTCAGATGGACAGGGCCATGGCTACACCTTC

v_gene: TRBV29-1
abundance: -
j_gene: TRBJ1-2
d_gene: -
CDR3aa: CSVEGGYTF
CDR3nt: TGCAGCGTTGAGGGTGGCTACACCTTC

v_gene: TRBV25-1
abundance: -
j_gene: TRBJ1-1
d_gene: -
CDR3aa: CASSELGTEAFF
CDR3nt: TGTGCCAGCAGTGAATTAGGGACTGAAGCTTTCTTT

v_gene: TRBV7-6
abundance: -
j_gene: TRBJ2-3
d_gene: -
CDR3aa: CASSPLGGRTDTQYF
CDR3nt: TGTGCCAGCAGCCCTTTGGGGGGACGCACAGATACGCAGTATTTT

v_gene: TRBV6-6
abundance: -
j_gene: TRBJ1-2
d_gene: TRBD1
CDR3aa: CASSYGSGTGVNYGYTF
CDR3nt: TGTGCCAGCAGTTACGGGTCCGGGACAGGGGTAAACTATGGCTACACCTTC

v_gene: TRBV6-5
abundance: -
j_gene: TRBJ2-1
d_gene: TRBD2
CDR3aa: CASSPTGGKVPGEQFF
CDR3nt: TGTGCCAGCAGCCCCACGGGAGGGAAAGTGCCAGGGGAGCAGTTCTTC